The 20 T cell receptor beta chains reported below all come from one sample, sequenced in a study of tumor-infiltrating lymphocytes in oesophageal squamous cell carcinoma. TCRdb called the PCR reads again in MiXCR, with one record for every CDR3 protein. In the table there are 23,000 or so distinct CDR3 sequences, approximately 34% of which are singletons. Sequenced material: esophageal tumor tissue. These receptors were obtained from a female donor with esophageal squamous cell carcinoma.

This clonotype was recorded a few times. The chain is built from TRBV6-6 and TRBJ2-7; D unresolved. The length of the CDR3 is 13 residues. Germline V gives CDR1 MNHNY, CDR2 SVGAGI (reference sequence). Trimming took off 0 bases at V and 7 bases at J, with 10 bases between the two ends. The CDR3 DNA sequence: TGTGCCAGCAGTTACTCGGCTTTCAATGAGCAGTACTTC. Protein sequence: CASSYSAFNEQYF.

This clonotype was seen a handful of times. The genes are TRBV15 and TRBJ2-1; 9 nucleotides agree with TRBD2. The CDR3 contains 13 residues. Trimming cost V 2 bases and J 10 bases; bases outside gene matches: 3. Germline CDR1 is LNHNV and CDR2 is YYDKDF (reference sequence). The DNA for the CDR3 is TGTGCCACCAGCAGAATAGCGGGAGAAGAGCAGTTCTTC. Its protein is CATSRIAGEEQFF.

The chain joins TRBV20-1 to TRBJ2-3, with D tentatively TRBD2 (6 bases). The CDR3 totals 14 residues. Trimming pared 2 bases from V and 4 bases from J, leaving 13 bases between. Germline loops: CDR1 DFQATT, CDR2 SNEGSKA (reference sequence). CDR3 protein: CSARMLGTSDTQYF. Here the CDR3 DNA reads TGCAGTGCTAGAATGCTAGGGACTTCAGATACGCAGTATTTT.

This clonotype is judged medium-sized. The CDR3 coding sequence is TGTGCCAGCAGCCAAACAGGGGGAAGGAACACCATATATTTT. The encoded protein is CASSQTGGRNTIYF. The V gene is TRBV7-6, the J gene TRBJ1-3; 8 nucleotides agree with TRBD1. Germline trimming cut 5 bases from V and 7 bases from J; bases unmatched to any gene: 7. The CDR3 length is 14 residues. CDR1 and CDR2 from the germline V gene are SGHVS and FNYEAQ.

This clonotype has at least ten counts. The chain couples TRBV27 to TRBJ2-4; 11 bases are a match to TRBD2. The DNA end lines up better with TRBJ2-7; the J call may be wrong. This CDR3 has 15 residues. Germline loops: CDR1 MNHEY, CDR2 SMNVEV (reference sequence). CDR3 sequence (DNA): TGTGCCAGCAGTTTAACGGGACTAGCGGTCTACGAGCAGTACTTC. Amino acids: CASSLTGLAVYEQYF.

This rearrangement joins TRBV12-3 or TRBV12-4 to TRBJ1-1; D gene unclear. The length of the CDR3 is 12 residues. With 5 bases removed from V and 14 bases from J, the gap between germline ends came to 18 bases. As DNA, the CDR3 is TGTGCCAGCAGTCGAGACAATTCCCGTCGCTTCTTT. Its translation: CASSRDNSRRFF.

Notes on this clonotype: The missing conserved phenylalanine or tryptophan at the end of this CDR3 makes a read error likely. It is unclear where the CDR3 begins or ends on the DNA, so no DNA is shown, and the CDR3 is as TCRdb lists it. This rearrangement joins TRBV7-9 to TRBJ2-3; the table's D call, TRBD1, was not checked against the DNA. CDR1 and CDR2 from the germline V gene are SEHNR and FQNEAQ (reference sequence). Inclusive of both ends, the CDR3 amounts to 15 amino acids. This CDR3 reads CASSPLGVMATPSVR.

By proportion, this clonotype is medium-sized. This chain connects TRBV6-1 to TRBJ2-7; D is possibly TRBD1 (5 bases). Germline CDR1 MNHNS, CDR2 SASEGT. Trimming removed 5 bases from V and 3 bases from J, with 5 bases in between. This CDR3 has 11 amino acids. The CDR3 DNA follows: TGTGCCAGCAGTAGGGGCTACGAGCAGTACTTC. Its translation: CASSRGYEQYF.

This clonotype has ten or more counts. Possible read error: a much larger clone is one base away. This chain links TRBV12-3 or TRBV12-4 with TRBJ2-7; D gene ambiguous. This CDR3 comprises 15 residues. Trimming shortened V by 4 bases and J by 7 bases, and 20 bases separated the two germline ends. This chain's CDR3 is CASSSTRVSYNEQYF. CDR3 bases: TGTGCCAGCAGTTCTACCCGGGTCTCCTACAATGAGCAGTACTTC.

The chain couples TRBV28 to TRBJ2-3, with 7 nucleotides matching TRBD2. The CDR3 loop spans 16 amino acids. The germline gives CDR1 MDHEN, CDR2 SYDVKM. V lost 4 bases to trimming and J lost 0 bases; unmatched junction nucleotides: 7. The CDR3 region is CASSWTRGSSTDTQYF. The DNA of the CDR3 is TGTGCCAGCAGTTGGACTAGGGGCTCTAGCACAGATACGCAGTATTTT. Drawing the rest from reference TRBV28 and TRBJ2-3, the complete variable domain is DVKVTQSSRYLVKRTGEKVFLECVQDMDHENMFWYRQDPGLGLRLIYFSYDVKMKEKGDIPEGYSVSREKKERFSLILESASTNQTSMYLCASSWTRGSSTDTQYFGPGTRLTVL.

The chain couples TRBV6-8 to TRBJ2-7; D not resolved. The ends were cut back, 6 bases at V and 2 bases at J, with 14 bases in the middle. The CDR3 has 14 amino acids. CDR1 and CDR2 (germline): MNHGY, SAAAGT. The CDR3 loop is CASRPTHAAYEQYF. The CDR3 nucleotides read TGTGCCAGCAGACCCACACATGCGGCCTACGAGCAGTACTTC.

This clonotype showed up many times. A junction end diverges from the germline sequence, so it may reflect a read error. This sequence joins TRBV5-4 and TRBJ2-5, with 15 bases identical to TRBD2. The germline gives CDR1 SGHNT, CDR2 YYREEE (reference sequence). The CDR3 runs to 17 residues. The CDR3 nucleotides read TGTGCCAGCAGCTACCGGGCGGGACTAGCGGGAGGAGGGTCGGAGTTCTTC. This translates into CASSYRAGLAGGGSEFF. The variable domain in full, with the rest retrieved from reference TRBV5-4 and TRBJ2-5, is ETGVTQSPTHLIKTRGQQVTLRCSSQSGHNTVSWYQQALGQGPQFIFQYYREEENGRGNFPPRFSGLQFPNYSSELNVNALELDDSALYLCASSYRAGLAGGGSEFFGPGTRLLVL.

This clonotype was seen many times. The genes are TRBV28 and TRBJ2-7; possible D gene TRBD1, 5 bases. CDR1 is MDHEN, CDR2 SYDVKM, per germline. The V end lost 3 bases, the J end lost 6 bases, and 6 bases lay between the germline ends. CDR3 size: 11 residues. The CDR3 spells CASSFRGEQYF. The CDR3 DNA is TGTGCCAGCAGTTTTAGGGGCGAGCAGTACTTC.

This clonotype was observed at least ten times. V usage is TRBV28 and J usage is TRBJ1-2; D perhaps matches TRBD1 (5 bases). The CDR3 totals 14 residues. V was pared by 10 bases and J by 0 bases, with 15 bases between. Germline values: CDR1 MDHEN, CDR2 SYDVKM. CDR3 in DNA: TGTGCCATACAACCGACAGAAACTAACTATGGCTACACCTTC. Protein sequence: CAIQPTETNYGYTF.

This clonotype occurred once. No conserved phenylalanine or tryptophan ends this CDR3, so it is likely a read error. No DNA is shown, since the ends of the CDR3 on it are uncertain; the CDR3 is the one TCRdb lists. The CDR3 spells CASRPNQGARGYTFGS. The chain has TRBV12-3 or TRBV12-4 and TRBJ2-7; the listed D gene, TRBD1, was not tested against the DNA. The CDR3 extends over 16 residues, inclusive of both ends.

This clonotype was seen a few times. This chain links TRBV10-2 with TRBJ2-7; 10 bases match TRBD2. After removal of 0 bases from V and 7 bases from J, the junction contained 18 bases not matched to a gene. Germline loops: CDR1 WSHSY, CDR2 SAAADI. CDR3 length equals 19 residues. CDR3 sequence (DNA): TGCGCCAGCAGTGAGTCGGTTTCGCCCCGGCTAGCGGGAGTCAATGAGCAGTACTTC. Encoded protein: CASSESVSPRLAGVNEQYF.

This clonotype was detected many times. The chain is built from TRBV7-8 and TRBJ2-2, with D possibly being TRBD2 (7 bases). The V gene's germline CDR1 is SGHVS and CDR2 FQNEAQ. CDR3 length: 16 residues. The ends were cut back, 6 bases at V and 5 bases at J, with 19 bases in the middle. CDR3 residues: CASSPGYGGQTGELFF. CDR3 nucleotide sequence: TGTGCCAGCAGTCCCGGATACGGGGGGCAAACCGGGGAGCTGTTTTTT.

At least ten counts were recorded for this clonotype. This chain uses TRBV7-2 with TRBJ1-6, with TRBD1 matching over 7 bases. With 5 bases clipped from V and 7 bases from J, the junction kept 8 bases outside the gene matches. CDR1 is SGHTA, CDR2 FQGNSA, per germline. The CDR3 covers 15 residues. The CDR3 coding sequence is TGTGCCAGCAGCAAGGGGCCGGGACAGAATTCACCCCTCCACTTT. This gives the protein CASSKGPGQNSPLHF.

As to this clonotype: A much more abundant neighbour one base away suggests this may be a read error. The chain has TRBV24-1 and TRBJ2-5; possibly TRBD1 or TRBD2 for D (6 bases each). Per the germline V gene, CDR1 is KGHDR and CDR2 is SFDVKD. Trimming stripped 0 bases from V and 4 bases from J, with 11 bases between. This CDR3 spans 15 amino acids. CDR3 in amino acids: CATSDLGGPGETQYF. CDR3 in DNA: TGTGCCACCAGTGATTTGGGGGGGCCAGGAGAGACCCAGTACTTC.

This clonotype was detected many times. The chain recombines TRBV6-1 with TRBJ2-7; 9 nucleotides agree with TRBD2. The CDR3 sequence is 14 residues long. Germline CDR1 reads MNHNS; CDR2 reads SASEGT. V was clipped by 7 bases and J by 1 base; unmatched bases: 5. For the CDR3, the DNA is TGTGCCAGCAACGGACTAGCGTGGTCCTACGAGCAGTACTTC. This translates into CASNGLAWSYEQYF.